This entry lists 12 T cell receptor beta chains sequenced from one sample in a study of cytomegalovirus exposure and HLA in healthy donors. TCRdb keeps only in-frame clones here, not all; method: immunoSEQ multiplex PCR. This sample yields more than 250,000 clones, of which about 90% are seen a single time; 1% to 1.5% belongs to the top ten. Source material: PBMCs. The receptors originated from a woman aged 25-40 years in good health and CMV-seropositive.

This chain uses TRBV7-3 with TRBJ2-1, with 12 bases matching TRBD1. The CDR3 has 14 residues. Germline V gene sequence: CDR1 SGHTA, CDR2 FQGTGA. After removal of 5 bases from V and 8 bases from J, the junction contained 4 bases not matched to a gene. CDR3 nucleotides: TGTGCCAGCAGCCGGGACAGGGGGCCCGATGAGCAGTTCTTC. It is translated as CASSRDRGPDEQFF.

The chain employs TRBV5-1 and TRBJ2-3; D is perhaps TRBD1 (5 bases). V lost 0 bases to trimming and J lost 3 bases, with 11 bases between them. Germline V gives CDR1 SGHRS, CDR2 YFSETQ. CDR3 size: 15 residues. CDR3 region: CASSLVQGGTDTQYF. The CDR3, as DNA: TGCGCCAGCAGCTTGGTCCAGGGTGGAACAGATACGCAGTATTTT.

This chain links TRBV25-1 with TRBJ2-7; maybe TRBD2 (5 bases). Germline V gene data show CDR1 as MGHDK and CDR2 as SYGVNS. This CDR3 contains 15 residues. Trimming took 4 bases from V and 7 from J, leaving 20 bases between them. The DNA of the CDR3 is TGTGCCAGCAGTGCGACCCCATACAAGACGGGGGAGCAGTACTTC. It encodes CASSATPYKTGEQYF.

The chain is built from TRBV9 and TRBJ2-1; the D gene is possibly TRBD2 (6 bases). The V gene lost 2 bases and the J gene lost 12 bases, with 18 bases spanning the gap. The germline CDR1 and CDR2 sequences are SGDLS and YYNGEE. The CDR3 consists of 14 residues. CDR3 nucleotide sequence: TGTGCCAGCAGCGTCCGGGGGACGATTGGGGGGCAGTTCTTC. Protein: CASSVRGTIGGQFF.

The chain links TRBV7-8 to TRBJ1-1, with TRBD1 matching over 10 bases. Germline-derived CDR1 and CDR2 are SGHVS and FQNEAQ. The CDR3 has 15 amino acids. V shed 0 bases and J 4 bases; nucleotides not matched to a gene: 2. CDR3 bases: TGTGCCAGCAGCTTAGCGGACAGGGGGAGCACTGAAGCTTTCTTT. Translated, it gives CASSLADRGSTEAFF.

The CDR3 sequence: CATMGHEQFF. The CDR3 bases are TGTGCCACCATGGGCCATGAGCAGTTCTTC. The chain couples TRBV27 to TRBJ2-1; D gene uncertain. This CDR3 contains 10 residues. V lost 10 bases, J lost 8 bases, and 9 bases lay in between. Germline CDR1 MNHEY, CDR2 SMNVEV (reference sequence).

The chain couples TRBV30 to TRBJ2-7; no clear D. Germline-derived CDR1 and CDR2 are GTSNPN and SVGIG (reference sequence). V lost 0 bases, J lost 2 bases, and 8 bases lay in between. The CDR3 spans 13 residues. CDR3 coding DNA: TGTGCCTGGAGTGTGGCAGGACCCTACGAGCAGTACTTC. Protein product: CAWSVAGPYEQYF.

This clone was seen a handful of times. The rearrangement uses TRBV6-5 and TRBJ1-2, with TRBD1 matching over 8 bases. Per germline, CDR1 MNHEY and CDR2 SVGAGI. CDR3 size: 14 residues. V gave up 6 bases and J gave up 3 bases; unmatched junction bases: 6. The CDR3 region is CASRAPGQDYGYTF. The DNA of the CDR3 is TGTGCCAGCAGAGCCCCGGGACAGGACTATGGCTACACCTTC.

The rearrangement uses TRBV25-1 and TRBJ1-1; 11 bases match TRBD1. The V gene end was trimmed by 3 bases and the J gene end by 2 bases; junction bases not matched to a gene: 8. Germline V lookup: CDR1 MGHDK, CDR2 SYGVNS. The CDR3 spans 17 residues. CDR3 DNA sequence: TGTGCCAGCAGTGAGCCCGGGACAGGGGGGCCAAACACTGAAGCTTTCTTT. The encoded protein is CASSEPGTGGPNTEAFF.

The V gene is TRBV2, the J gene TRBJ2-1; TRBD2 matches 7 bases. Germline V gene sequence: CDR1 SNHLY, CDR2 FYNNEI. The CDR3 extends over 14 amino acids. V shed 8 bases, J shed 2 bases, and the junction held 6 bases outside the gene matches. DNA for the CDR3: TGTGCCAGCTATCTAGCGGCTACCTACAATGAGCAGTTCTTC. As protein: CASYLAATYNEQFF. The full variable domain, in which reference TRBV2 and TRBJ2-1 provide the parts outside the CDR3, is EPEVTQTPSHQVTQMGQEVILRCVPISNHLYFYWYRQILGQKVEFLVSFYNNEISEKSEIFDDQFSVERPDGSNFTLKIRSTKLEDSAMYFCASYLAATYNEQFFGPGTRLTVL.

The chain carries TRBV9 and TRBJ2-5; D might be TRBD1 (6 bases). Between the trimmed V and J ends, which lost 0 bases and 2 bases, there was a span of 11 bases. Germline assignment: CDR1 SGDLS and CDR2 YYNGEE. The CDR3 consists of 15 residues. CDR3 DNA: TGTGCCAGCAGCGTAGCCTTGGGGGCGCAAGAGACCCAGTACTTC. Its translation: CASSVALGAQETQYF.

This chain links TRBV27 with TRBJ1-5, with D unresolved. V was shortened by 2 bases and J by 3 bases, with 8 bases between the two germline ends. CDR1 and CDR2 (germline): MNHEY, SMNVEV (reference sequence). The CDR3 length is 14 residues. This chain's CDR3 is CASSLTGYNQPQHF. The CDR3 region has the DNA TGTGCCAGCAGTTTAACGGGGTACAATCAGCCCCAGCATTTT.